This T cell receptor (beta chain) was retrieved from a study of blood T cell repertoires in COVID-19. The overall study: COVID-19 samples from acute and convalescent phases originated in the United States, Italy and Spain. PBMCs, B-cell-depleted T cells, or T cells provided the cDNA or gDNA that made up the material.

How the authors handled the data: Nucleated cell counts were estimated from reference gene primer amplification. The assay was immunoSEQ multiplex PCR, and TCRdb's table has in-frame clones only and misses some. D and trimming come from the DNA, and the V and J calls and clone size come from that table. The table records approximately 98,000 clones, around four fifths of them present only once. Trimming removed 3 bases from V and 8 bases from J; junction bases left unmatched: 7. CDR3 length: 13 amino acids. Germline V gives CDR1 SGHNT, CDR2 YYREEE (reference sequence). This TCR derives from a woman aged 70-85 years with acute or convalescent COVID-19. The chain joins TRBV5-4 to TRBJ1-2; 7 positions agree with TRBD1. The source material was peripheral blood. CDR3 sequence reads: CASSYGTEGGYTF. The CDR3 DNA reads TGTGCCAGCAGCTACGGGACAGAAGGCGGCTACACCTTC.